These 16 T cell receptor beta chains came from one sample sequenced in a study of blood T cell repertoires in COVID-19. Repertoires were generated with immunoSEQ multiplex PCR, while TCRdb's copy carries only in-frame clones and drops some. This repertoire shows about 210,000 clones, 86% found once; its top ten account for 3.5% to 4.5%. The sample comprised PBMCs or T cells enriched from blood (not recorded which). The receptors were gathered from a middle-aged woman with acute COVID-19.

The V gene is TRBV6-5, the J gene TRBJ2-2, with D perhaps matching TRBD2 (5 bases). The CDR3 is 15 residues long. Germline CDR1 reads MNHEY; CDR2 reads SVGAGI. The germline V and J ends were trimmed by 8 bases and 6 bases, with 19 bases remaining between them. The CDR3, as DNA: TGTGCCAGCGCCGGGGAAGGGTTGAGCCCCGGGGAGCTGTTTTTT. Translating it yields CASAGEGLSPGELFF.

In its sample, this clone was seen a few times. The chain combines TRBV5-1 with TRBJ1-6; 8 bases match TRBD1. The germline gives CDR1 SGHRS, CDR2 YFSETQ. The CDR3 has 15 residues. Trimming cost V 0 bases and J 9 bases; bases outside gene matches: 5. CDR3 DNA: TGCGCCAGCAGCTTGGGGGTACAGGGGGGTTCACCCCTCCACTTT. Translation: CASSLGVQGGSPLHF.

The chain has TRBV11-2 and TRBJ1-2, with 7 bases identical to TRBD1. Per the germline V gene, CDR1 is SGHAT and CDR2 is FQNNGV. The ends lost 5 bases at V and 2 bases at J; junction bases unmatched: 5. The CDR3 is 14 residues long. In DNA form, the CDR3 reads TGTGCCAGCAGCCAGGGACAGAAGAACTATGGCTACACCTTC. Its translation: CASSQGQKNYGYTF.

The rearrangement uses TRBV27 and TRBJ1-6; 10 bases are shared with TRBD1. This CDR3 region has 15 residues. The germline gives CDR1 MNHEY, CDR2 SMNVEV (reference sequence). With 6 bases clipped from V and 10 bases from J, the junction kept 9 bases outside the gene matches. This CDR3 reads CASRITGTGESPLHF. The DNA of the CDR3 is TGTGCCAGCAGGATCACCGGGACAGGGGAATCACCCCTCCACTTT.

The chain employs TRBV28 and TRBJ2-1; 12 bases are a match to TRBD2. The CDR3 loop spans 16 amino acids. The V gene end was trimmed by 6 bases and the J gene end by 8 bases; junction bases not matched to a gene: 11. Germline lookup yields CDR1 MDHEN and CDR2 SYDVKM. CDR3 coding DNA: TGTGCCAGCAGGGGGTCGACTAGCGGGAGTAGCGATGAGCAGTTCTTC. This encodes CASRGSTSGSSDEQFF.

The chain combines TRBV21-1 with TRBJ2-7; the DNA was not used to check the table's D call, TRBD2. TRBV21-1 constitutes a pseudogene. This CDR3 region has 15 residues. The CDR3 sequence: CASSPRRLPPYEQYF. The CDR3 DNA sequence: TGTGCCAGCAGCCCCAGGAGGCTACCGCCCTACGAGCAGTACTTC.

V usage is TRBV7-9 and J usage is TRBJ2-4; 7 bases map to TRBD1. The V segment lost 5 bases and the J segment 3 bases; nucleotides outside the gene matches: 7. Germline V gene sequence: CDR1 SEHNR, CDR2 FQNEAQ (reference sequence). This CDR3 has 15 amino acids. In nucleotides, the CDR3 is TGTGCCAGCAGCCCCAAGGGACAGAACAAAAACATTCAGTACTTC. Its protein is CASSPKGQNKNIQYF.

The table lists this clone with a count of one. The chain has TRBV7-3 and TRBJ2-4, with TRBD1 matching 9 bases. The germline CDR1 and CDR2 sequences are SGHTA and FQGTGA. Losses at the gene ends were 5 bases for V and 1 base for J; bases not matched to a gene: 24. This CDR3 region has 22 residues. This CDR3 reads CASSKGTGQGLGSLGAKNIQYF. The DNA for the CDR3 is TGTGCCAGCAGCAAAGGGACAGGGCAGGGGTTGGGCTCCCTCGGTGCCAAAAACATTCAGTACTTC.

V and J are TRBV28 and TRBJ2-5; 7 bases line up with TRBD1. After removal of 4 bases from V and 4 bases from J, the junction contained 12 bases not matched to a gene. The CDR3 sequence is 16 residues long. Germline values: CDR1 MDHEN, CDR2 SYDVKM. The CDR3 DNA reads as TGTGCCAGCAGTTACACCGGGGCCTGGGACAGAGAGACCCAGTACTTC. It encodes CASSYTGAWDRETQYF.

CDR3 DNA sequence: TGTGCCAGCAGAAAACAGAGCTCTGGAAACACCATATATTTT. It translates to CASRKQSSGNTIYF. The chain is built from TRBV19 and TRBJ1-3; D remains ambiguous. Germline CDR1 LNHDA, CDR2 SQIVND (reference sequence). Trimming took 9 bases from V and 0 from J, leaving 12 bases between them. The CDR3 extends over 14 amino acids.

V and J are TRBV9 and TRBJ2-3, with 9 nucleotides matching TRBD1. The CDR3 covers 16 residues. Per the germline V gene, CDR1 is SGDLS and CDR2 is YYNGEE. V lost 0 bases, J lost 4 bases, and 6 bases stayed unmatched. Here the CDR3 DNA reads TGTGCCAGCAGCGTAGGGGGGACAGGGCTCGCAGATACGCAGTATTTT. As protein: CASSVGGTGLADTQYF.

The gene calls are TRBV10-3 and TRBJ1-1; D unresolved. V lost 0 bases to trimming and J lost 1 base, with 6 bases between them. Germline V lookup: CDR1 ENHRY, CDR2 SYGVKD. The CDR3 is made up of 14 amino acids. Here the CDR3 reads CAISESGGNTEAFF. The DNA for the CDR3 is TGTGCCATCAGTGAGTCTGGAGGGAACACTGAAGCTTTCTTT.

The chain employs TRBV9 and TRBJ2-5; TRBD1 agrees at 7 bases. Germline V lookup: CDR1 SGDLS, CDR2 YYNGEE. The CDR3 is made up of 13 amino acids. Losses at the gene ends were 3 bases for V and 3 bases for J; bases not matched to a gene: 2. The CDR3 DNA sequence: TGTGCCAGCAGCGAGGGGACAGAAGAGACCCAGTACTTC. Its translation is CASSEGTEETQYF. The full variable domain, completed using reference TRBV9 and TRBJ2-5, is DSGVTQTPKHLITATGQRVTLRCSPRSGDLSVYWYQQSLDQGLQFLIQYYNGEERAKGNILERFSAQQFPDLHSELNLSSLELGDSALYFCASSEGTEETQYFGPGTRLLVL.

V and J are TRBV6-6 and TRBJ1-4; TRBD1 might be the D (6 bases). The V end was cut by 6 bases, the J end by 8 bases, with 16 bases between. Germline lookup yields CDR1 MNHNY and CDR2 SVGAGI (reference sequence). The length of the CDR3 is 14 residues. The CDR3 DNA sequence: TGTGCCAGCAGGTTAGGACAGACGATGGAAAAACTGTTTTTT. Translated: CASRLGQTMEKLFF.

V is TRBV15 and J is TRBJ1-2, with a weak D call TRBD1 (5 bases). The CDR3 has 14 amino acids. V gave up 5 bases and J gave up 3 bases, with 13 bases separating them. CDR1 is LNHNV, CDR2 YYDKDF, per germline (reference sequence). CDR3 bases: TGTGCCACCAGCTTAAGAGACAGCGACTATGGCTACACCTTC. Protein: CATSLRDSDYGYTF.

The chain carries TRBV18 and TRBJ1-5; 7 nucleotides agree with TRBD1. After removal of 1 base from V and 7 bases from J, the junction contained 4 bases not matched to a gene. CDR3 size: 14 residues. Germline V lookup: CDR1 KGHSH, CDR2 LQKENI. CDR3 DNA: TGTGCCAGCTCACCACAAACAGGGGACCAGCCCCAGCATTTT. Translating it yields CASSPQTGDQPQHF.